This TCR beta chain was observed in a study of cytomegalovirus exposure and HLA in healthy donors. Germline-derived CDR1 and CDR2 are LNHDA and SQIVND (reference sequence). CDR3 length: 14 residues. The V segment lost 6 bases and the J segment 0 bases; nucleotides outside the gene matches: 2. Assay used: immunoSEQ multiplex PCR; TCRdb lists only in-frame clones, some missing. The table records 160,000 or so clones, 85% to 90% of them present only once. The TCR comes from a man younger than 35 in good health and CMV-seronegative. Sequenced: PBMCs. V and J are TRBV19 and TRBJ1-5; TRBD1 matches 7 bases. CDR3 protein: CASSRQGSNQPQHF. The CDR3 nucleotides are TGTGCCAGTAGCAGACAGGGTAGCAATCAGCCCCAGCATTTT.